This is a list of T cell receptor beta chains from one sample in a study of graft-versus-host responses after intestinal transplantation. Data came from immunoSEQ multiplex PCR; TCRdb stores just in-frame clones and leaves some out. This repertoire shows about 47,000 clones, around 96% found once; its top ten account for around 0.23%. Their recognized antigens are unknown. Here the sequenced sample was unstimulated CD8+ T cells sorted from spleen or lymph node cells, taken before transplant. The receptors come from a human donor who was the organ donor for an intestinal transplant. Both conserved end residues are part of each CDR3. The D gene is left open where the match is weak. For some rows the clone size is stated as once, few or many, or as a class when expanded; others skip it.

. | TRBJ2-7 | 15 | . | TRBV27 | TGTGCCAGCAGTTTATCGTCCGGGCCTCTATACGAGCAGTACTTC | CASSLSSGPLYEQYF
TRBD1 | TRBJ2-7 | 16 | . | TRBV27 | TGTGCCAGCAGTCATAAAACCGGGACAGGGGCGGCCGAGCAGTACTTC | CASSHKTGTGAAEQYF
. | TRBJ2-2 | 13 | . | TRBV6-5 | TGTGCCAGCAGTTCTTCCATACCCGGGGAGCTGTTTTTT | CASSSSIPGELFF
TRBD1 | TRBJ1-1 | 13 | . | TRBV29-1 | TGCAGCGCCCGACAGGGTGCTTATCCTGAAGCTTTCTTT | CSARQGAYPEAFF
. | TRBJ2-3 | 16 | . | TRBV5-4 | TGTGCCAGCACCTTAAGGGGGTCACCTCAGGACGATACGCAGTATTTT | CASTLRGSPQDDTQYF
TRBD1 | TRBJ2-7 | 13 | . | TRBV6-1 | TGTGCCAGCGATGGGGACAGCGCCTACGAGCAGTACTTC | CASDGDSAYEQYF
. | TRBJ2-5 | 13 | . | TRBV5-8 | TGTGCCAGCAGCTTCGTGCAGGGAGAGACCCAGTACTTC | CASSFVQGETQYF
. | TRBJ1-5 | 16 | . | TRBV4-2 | TGTGCCAGCAGCTTACTGACGGACTATAGCAATCAGCCCCAGCATTTT | CASSLLTDYSNQPQHF
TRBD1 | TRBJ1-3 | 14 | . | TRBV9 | TGTGCCAGCAGCGGACAGGGCTCTGGAAACACCATATATTTT | CASSGQGSGNTIYF
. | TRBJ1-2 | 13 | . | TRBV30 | TGTGCCTGGAGCCAAGCAGGGGAGGGAGGCTACACCTTC | CAWSQAGEGGYTF
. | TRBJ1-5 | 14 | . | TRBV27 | TGTGCCAGCAGTCTTGGGACGGGGGTTGGGCCCCAGCATTTT | CASSLGTGVGPQHF
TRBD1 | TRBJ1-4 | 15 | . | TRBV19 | TGTGCCAGTAGTCAACAGGGGGTGCTTTTCGAAAAACTGTTTTTT | CASSQQGVLFEKLFF
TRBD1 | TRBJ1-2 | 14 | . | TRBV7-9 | TGTGCCAGCAGCTTAGGACAGGGCGACTATGGCTACACCTTC | CASSLGQGDYGYTF
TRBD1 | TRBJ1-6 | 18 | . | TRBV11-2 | TGTGCCAGCAGCTTAGTGGGCAGGGGGAGCGCCTATAATTCACCCCTCCACTTT | CASSLVGRGSAYNSPLHF
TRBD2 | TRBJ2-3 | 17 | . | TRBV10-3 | TGTGCCATCAGTGCAGCGACTAGCGGGGGGCGCACAGATACGCAGTATTTT | CAISAATSGGRTDTQYF
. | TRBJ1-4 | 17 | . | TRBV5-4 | TGTGCCAGCAGCTCCGACCGGTACAGGCCCCCTAATGAAAAACTGTTTTTT | CASSSDRYRPPNEKLFF
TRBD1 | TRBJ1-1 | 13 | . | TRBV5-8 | TGTGCCAGCAGCTCGGGACAGCACACTGAAGCTTTCTTT | CASSSGQHTEAFF
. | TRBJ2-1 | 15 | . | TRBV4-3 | TGCGCCAGCAGCCAAGACGGGGTTGCCTACAATGAGCAGTTCTTC | CASSQDGVAYNEQFF
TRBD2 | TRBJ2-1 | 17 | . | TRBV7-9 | TGTGCCAGCAGCTTAGATCCTAGCGGGGGACCGCTTCAGGAGCAGTTCTTC | CASSLDPSGGPLQEQFF
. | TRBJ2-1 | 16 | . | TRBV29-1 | TGCAGCGTTGAAGGACAGGCCTCTGACTCCTACAATGAGCAGTTCTTC | CSVEGQASDSYNEQFF
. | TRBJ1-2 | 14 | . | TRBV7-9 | TGTGCCAGCACACCAGAGGGGCTAGAGTATGGCTACACCTTC | CASTPEGLEYGYTF
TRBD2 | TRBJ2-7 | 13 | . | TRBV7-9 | TGTGCCAGCAGTGACAGCGGGGTTCTCGAGCAGTACTTC | CASSDSGVLEQYF
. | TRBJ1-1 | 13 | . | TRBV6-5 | TGTGCCAGCAGTCATCCCGGGTACACTGAAGCTTTCTTT | CASSHPGYTEAFF
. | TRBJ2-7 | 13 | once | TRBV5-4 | TGTGCCAGCATGGGCCCCCCTGGGGGCGAGCAGTACTTC | CASMGPPGGEQYF
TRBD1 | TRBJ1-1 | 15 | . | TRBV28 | TGTGCCAGCAGGGTCGGACAGGAAGGTGTCACTGAAGCTTTCTTT | CASRVGQEGVTEAFF
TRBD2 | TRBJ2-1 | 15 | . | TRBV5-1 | TGCGCCAGCAGCTTTACTAGCGGGGGGTGGAATGAGCAGTTCTTC | CASSFTSGGWNEQFF
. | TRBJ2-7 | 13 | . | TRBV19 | TGTGCCAGTAGTATAAAGGTCTCCTACGAGCAGTACTTC | CASSIKVSYEQYF
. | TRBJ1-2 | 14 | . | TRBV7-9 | TGTGCCAGCAGCTTAGCGACAGAGATCTATGGCTACACCTTC | CASSLATEIYGYTF
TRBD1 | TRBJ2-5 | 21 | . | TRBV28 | TGTGCCAGCAGTCCCATCGAGTTGGGGGACAGGGACACGTTCTTCCAAGAGACCCAGTACTTC | CASSPIELGDRDTFFQETQYF
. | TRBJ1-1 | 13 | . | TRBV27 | TGTGCCAGCAGCCCAACCAGAGACACTGAAGCTTTCTTT | CASSPTRDTEAFF
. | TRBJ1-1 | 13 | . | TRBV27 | TGTGCCAGCAGTTTAGGGGCCAACACTGAAGCTTTCTTT | CASSLGANTEAFF